Presented here are 22 T cell receptor beta chains from one specimen sequenced in a study of blood T cell repertoires in COVID-19. TCRdb's table, derived via immunoSEQ multiplex PCR, lists solely in-frame clones and lacks some. This table has 180,000 or so clones, around 79% appearing once. Sequences were obtained from PBMCs or T cells enriched from blood (not recorded which). Every receptor here comes from a middle-aged man who had recovered from COVID-19.

The chain uses TRBV28 and TRBJ1-5; 10 bases align to TRBD1. Germline CDR1 is MDHEN and CDR2 is SYDVKM. This CDR3 has 14 amino acids. The V and J ends lost 6 bases and 5 bases, in that order; junction bases with no gene match: 4. This CDR3 reads CASSPDRGDQPQHF. CDR3 sequence (DNA): TGTGCCAGCAGCCCGGACAGGGGGGATCAGCCCCAGCATTTT. The whole variable domain, filled in from reference TRBV28 and TRBJ1-5, reads DVKVTQSSRYLVKRTGEKVFLECVQDMDHENMFWYRQDPGLGLRLIYFSYDVKMKEKGDIPEGYSVSREKKERFSLILESASTNQTSMYLCASSPDRGDQPQHFGDGTRLSIL.

CDR3 sequence: CASSFTETSGGTGELFF. DNA of the CDR3: TGCGCCAGCAGCTTCACCGAGACTAGCGGGGGAACCGGGGAGCTGTTTTTT. The chain carries TRBV5-1 and TRBJ2-2; 12 nucleotides agree with TRBD2. J was trimmed by 5 bases and V by 2 bases; bases with no gene match: 7. Germline values: CDR1 SGHRS, CDR2 YFSETQ. The CDR3 loop spans 17 amino acids.

CDR3 amino acids: CASSEGGDNQPQHF. CDR3 DNA sequence: TGTGCCAGCAGTGAAGGAGGTGACAATCAGCCCCAGCATTTT. The genes are TRBV6-1 and TRBJ1-5; D is undetermined. The CDR3 is made up of 14 amino acids. Germline loops: CDR1 MNHNS, CDR2 SASEGT. Deletions cut 1 base from V and 3 bases from J, with 7 bases between.

The V gene is TRBV9, the J gene TRBJ2-3; D gene ambiguous. V was trimmed by 0 bases and J by 3 bases, leaving 5 bases between them. Looked up from germline, CDR1 is SGDLS and CDR2 is YYNGEE. This CDR3 region has 13 residues. The CDR3 loop is CASSVAQTDTQYF. CDR3 DNA: TGTGCCAGCAGCGTAGCCCAAACAGATACGCAGTATTTT. Full variable domain (missing parts from reference TRBV9 and TRBJ2-3): DSGVTQTPKHLITATGQRVTLRCSPRSGDLSVYWYQQSLDQGLQFLIQYYNGEERAKGNILERFSAQQFPDLHSELNLSSLELGDSALYFCASSVAQTDTQYFGPGTRLTVL.

J is TRBJ2-5 and V is TRBV27; 12 nucleotides match TRBD2. This CDR3 spans 15 amino acids. The germline V gene has CDR1 MNHEY and CDR2 SMNVEV (reference sequence). V was pared by 5 bases and J by 1 base, with 2 bases of the junction left unmatched. The CDR3 spells CASSLAGGIQETQYF. For the CDR3, the DNA is TGTGCCAGCAGTCTAGCGGGGGGGATCCAAGAGACCCAGTACTTC.

J is TRBJ2-7 and V is TRBV7-8; D possibly corresponds to TRBD2 (6 bases). The CDR3 is 13 amino acids. Trimming took off 5 bases at V and 1 base at J, with 9 bases between the two ends. Germline V gene lookup returns CDR1 SGHVS and CDR2 FQNEAQ. In DNA, the CDR3 is TGTGCCAGCAGCCCAGGACTATCCTACGAGCAGTACTTC. Translated, it gives CASSPGLSYEQYF.

V and J are TRBV5-4 and TRBJ1-2; 8 bases line up with TRBD1. This CDR3 contains 13 residues. Trimming at V came to 3 bases and at J to 7 bases, leaving 5 bases not matched to a gene. Germline assignment: CDR1 SGHNT and CDR2 YYREEE (reference sequence). The CDR3 DNA follows: TGTGCCAGCAGCTCTATCGACAGGGGTGGCTACACCTTC. It yields the protein CASSSIDRGGYTF.

The J gene is TRBJ1-1, the V gene TRBV5-6; 7 bases map to TRBD1. Germline CDR1 reads SGHDT; CDR2 reads YYEEEE. The CDR3 loop spans 14 amino acids. Trimming cost V 7 bases and J 3 bases; bases outside gene matches: 9. Written as DNA, the CDR3 is TGTGCCAGCCGGTCTACAGGGGAGGACACTGAAGCTTTCTTT. It yields the protein CASRSTGEDTEAFF.

The chain recombines TRBV21-1 with TRBJ1-5; the table's D call, TRBD1, was not checked against the DNA. TRBV21-1 is an annotated pseudogene. There are 19 residues in the CDR3. This CDR3 reads CASSNGLTGQVLGDQPQHF. The CDR3 coding sequence is TGTGCCAGCAGCAATGGGTTGACCGGACAGGTCCTAGGGGATCAGCCCCAGCATTTT.

Concerning this clone itself: Within the sample, other DNA sequences also encode this same CDR3. J is TRBJ1-5 and V is TRBV19; weak D call: TRBD1 (6 bases). Germline V gene data show CDR1 as LNHDA and CDR2 as SQIVND (reference sequence). This CDR3 has 13 amino acids. With 4 bases removed from V and 6 bases from J, the gap between germline ends came to 10 bases. CDR3 nucleotides: TGTGCCAGTAGTACACAGGGTGGTCAGCCCCAGCATTTT. Translating gives CASSTQGGQPQHF.

The chain joins TRBV4-2 to TRBJ2-6; a possible D gene is TRBD2 (6 bases). Between the trimmed V and J ends, which lost 0 bases and 2 bases, there was a span of 8 bases. Germline V gene data show CDR1 as LGHNA and CDR2 as YNFKEQ. The CDR3 totals 16 residues. CDR3 bases: TGTGCCAGCAGCCAAGAGGGGGGAGCTGGGGCCAACGTCCTGACTTTC. It yields the protein CASSQEGGAGANVLTF.

The gene calls are TRBV5-1 and TRBJ1-3; D might be TRBD1 (5 bases). Germline V CDR1 and CDR2: SGHRS, YFSETQ. The CDR3 is made up of 15 amino acids. Between the trimmed V and J ends, which lost 5 bases and 2 bases, there was a span of 14 bases. The CDR3 DNA reads as TGCGCCAGCAGGTGGAGCGGGGGACCTGGAAACACCATATATTTT. Translated: CASRWSGGPGNTIYF.

Note on this clone: A much larger clone differs from this one at a single base, so this may be a read error. V usage is TRBV7-8 and J usage is TRBJ1-2; 9 nucleotides line up with TRBD1. J was trimmed by 7 bases and V by 5 bases; bases with no gene match: 2. This CDR3 is 12 amino acids long. Per germline, CDR1 SGHVS and CDR2 FQNEAQ. CDR3 sequence (DNA): TGTGCCAGCAGCAGGACAGGGGCTGGCTACACCTTC. It codes for CASSRTGAGYTF.

The V call is TRBV19, the J call TRBJ2-3, with TRBD2 identical over 12 bases. Germline CDR1 is LNHDA and CDR2 is SQIVND (reference sequence). This CDR3 comprises 15 residues. J gave up 6 bases and V 3 bases, and 4 bases lay outside the gene matches. The CDR3 DNA sequence: TGTGCCAGTAGTATCGGACTAGCGGGAATGGATACGCAGTATTTT. Amino acids: CASSIGLAGMDTQYF. The complete variable domain, with remaining parts taken from reference TRBV19 and TRBJ2-3, reads DGGITQSPKYLFRKEGQNVTLSCEQNLNHDAMYWYRQDPGQGLRLIYYSQIVNDFQKGDIAEGYSVSREKKESFPLTVTSAQKNPTAFYLCASSIGLAGMDTQYFGPGTRLTVL.

In its sample, this clone was seen a few times. This chain uses TRBV2 with TRBJ2-7; D is perhaps TRBD1 (5 bases). The CDR3 consists of 12 residues. The V gene lost 3 bases and the J gene lost 12 bases, with 15 bases spanning the gap. Germline V gene lookup returns CDR1 SNHLY and CDR2 FYNNEI. The CDR3 region is CASSERTNRWYF. The CDR3 region has the DNA TGTGCCAGCAGTGAGCGGACAAACCGTTGGTACTTC.

CDR3 nucleotides: TGTGCCAGCTCACCAAACAGGGCGAGCTCCTACAATGAGCAGTTCTTC. Translated, it gives CASSPNRASSYNEQFF. V is TRBV18 and J is TRBJ2-1; D may be TRBD1 (6 bases). Germline values: CDR1 KGHSH, CDR2 LQKENI. The V and J ends lost 2 bases and 0 bases respectively, with 11 bases between them. The CDR3 spans 16 residues.

The chain recombines TRBV5-4 with TRBJ2-3; 9 nucleotides line up with TRBD1. The germline gives CDR1 SGHNT, CDR2 YYREEE (reference sequence). The CDR3 contains 15 residues. V shed 5 bases and J 2 bases; nucleotides not matched to a gene: 6. CDR3 coding DNA: TGTGCCAGCAGGGCCGGGACAGGGCCCACAGATACGCAGTATTTT. The encoded protein is CASRAGTGPTDTQYF.

The genes are TRBV14 and TRBJ1-6, with D possibly being TRBD1 (5 bases). This CDR3 spans 15 amino acids. Germline CDR1 and CDR2: SGHDN and FVKESK. The V gene lost 1 base and the J gene lost 13 bases, with 17 bases spanning the gap. DNA of the CDR3: TGTGCCAGCAGCCAAGTAGGAGGGGAATGGGGGCCCCTCCACTTT. This codes for CASSQVGGEWGPLHF.

This clone was detected ten times or more. The chain has TRBV4-2 and TRBJ1-1; 8 bases match TRBD1. Germline CDR1 LGHNA, CDR2 YNFKEQ. V shed 0 bases, J shed 3 bases, and the junction held 6 bases outside the gene matches. This CDR3 comprises 16 residues. In DNA, the CDR3 is TGTGCCAGCAGCCAAGATCCTGGACAGGGAGACACTGAAGCTTTCTTT. Translated, it gives CASSQDPGQGDTEAFF.

Worth noting for this clone: Mismatch with germline at one junction end may stem from a read error. The CDR3 region is CASTSGSYEQYF. As DNA, the CDR3 is TGTGCGAGTACTAGCGGGAGCTACGAGCAGTACTTC. The gene calls are TRBV19 and TRBJ2-7; 11 bases are a match to TRBD2. CDR1 is LNHDA, CDR2 SQIVND, per germline (reference sequence). The CDR3 consists of 12 residues.

This rearrangement joins TRBV7-9 to TRBJ1-2; D call uncertain. The germline V gene encodes CDR1 SEHNR and CDR2 FQNEAQ (reference sequence). The V gene lost 2 bases and the J gene lost 6 bases, with 7 bases spanning the gap. CDR3 length: 12 residues. For the CDR3, the DNA is TGTGCCAGCAGCTTAAATCCAGATGGCTACACCTTC. Translation gives CASSLNPDGYTF.

V usage is TRBV7-8 and J usage is TRBJ2-1; 8 bases map to TRBD2. CDR3 length: 14 amino acids. The V segment lost 6 bases and the J segment 6 bases; nucleotides outside the gene matches: 7. The germline V gene encodes CDR1 SGHVS and CDR2 FQNEAQ. CDR3 coding DNA: TGTGCCAGCAGACCCTTACTAGCGGCCAATGAGCAGTTCTTC. Translated: CASRPLLAANEQFF.